Listed here are 30 T cell receptor beta chains from one sample, sequenced in a study of CD8 T cells in ankylosing spondylitis. TCRdb analysed the 5' RACE reads with MiXCR anew, one entry per CDR3 protein. Of roughly 240,000 distinct CDR3 sequences in the sample, roughly a third were seen once. The material sequenced was blood, either unsorted or a sorted T cell fraction (not recorded which). Receptor source: a male donor with ankylosing spondylitis or in good health (not recorded which).

The chain recombines TRBV11-2 with TRBJ2-3, with 15 nucleotides matching TRBD2. J was trimmed by 0 bases and V by 0 bases; bases with no gene match: 10. This CDR3 has 21 amino acids. Per germline, CDR1 SGHAT and CDR2 FQNNGV. The CDR3 DNA reads as TGTGCCAGCAGCTTAGATCCCCTCGGGACTAGCGGGAGGCTTAGCACAGATACGCAGTATTTT. Protein sequence: CASSLDPLGTSGRLSTDTQYF.

The chain has TRBV5-1 and TRBJ1-3, with 8 nucleotides matching TRBD1. V shed 4 bases and J 4 bases; nucleotides not matched to a gene: 10. This CDR3 is 16 amino acids long. The germline V gene has CDR1 SGHRS and CDR2 YFSETQ. The CDR3 nucleotides read TGCGCCAGCAGCGAGGCGGACAGGGCGGCAGGAAACACCATATATTTT. Translated: CASSEADRAAGNTIYF.

V gene TRBV7-3 combines with J gene TRBJ2-3, with D unresolved. From germline, CDR1 is SGHTA and CDR2 FQGTGA. This CDR3 is 14 amino acids long. V was clipped by 1 base and J by 0 bases, with 5 bases between them. The CDR3 loop is CASSLMGSTDTQYF. For the CDR3, the DNA is TGTGCCAGCAGCTTAATGGGCAGCACAGATACGCAGTATTTT.

This clonotype was seen a few times. The chain joins TRBV29-1 to TRBJ2-5; TRBD1 agrees at 12 bases. V lost 6 bases, J lost 4 bases, and 6 bases stayed unmatched. The CDR3 is 14 residues long. The V gene's germline CDR1 is SQVTM and CDR2 ANQGSEA. The chain's CDR3 is CSVPGQGAGETQYF. CDR3 nucleotides: TGCAGCGTCCCGGGACAGGGGGCGGGAGAGACCCAGTACTTC.

The table lists this clonotype with many counts. V is TRBV7-3 and J is TRBJ2-3, with D perhaps TRBD1 or TRBD2 (6 bases each). V shed 4 bases and J shed 6 bases, with 11 bases lying between them. The length of the CDR3 is 13 residues. Per germline, CDR1 SGHTA and CDR2 FQGTGA. For the CDR3, the DNA is TGTGCCAGCAGCTCGACAGGAGGGGATACGCAGTATTTT. It yields the protein CASSSTGGDTQYF.

J is TRBJ1-5 and V is TRBV10-3; 10 bases line up with TRBD1. This CDR3 region has 12 residues. With V trimmed by 4 bases and J by 16 bases, 7 bases remained unmatched. Germline V gives CDR1 ENHRY, CDR2 SYGVKD. The CDR3 nucleotides read TGTGCCATCAGTGCCACGACAGGGGGCTTACATTTT. This encodes CAISATTGGLHF.

This clonotype occurred a few times. The genes are TRBV12-3 or TRBV12-4 and TRBJ2-3; TRBD1 agrees at 7 bases. This CDR3 contains 14 residues. The J segment lost 5 bases and the V segment lost 4 bases, leaving 6 bases of the junction unmatched. The CDR3 bases are TGTGCCAGCAGTTCGACAGGGTCGTTAGATACGCAGTATTTT. Amino acid sequence: CASSSTGSLDTQYF.

The V gene is TRBV6-1, the J gene TRBJ2-7; tentatively, D is TRBD1 or TRBD2 (5 bases each). Germline CDR1 and CDR2: MNHNS and SASEGT. Deletions cut 8 bases from V and 5 bases from J, with 19 bases between. The CDR3 has 14 amino acids. The CDR3 loop is CASVVYGTSDEQYF. The CDR3 nucleotides read TGTGCCAGCGTCGTCTATGGGACGTCAGACGAGCAGTACTTC.

V is TRBV12-3 or TRBV12-4 and J is TRBJ1-5; tentative D call: TRBD1 (5 bases). The CDR3 is 14 residues long. V gave up 6 bases and J gave up 6 bases, with 15 bases separating them. The CDR3 loop is CASSIQGGTQPQHF. The CDR3 nucleotides are TGTGCCAGCAGCATCCAGGGAGGGACTCAGCCCCAGCATTTT.

The chain uses TRBV7-6 and TRBJ2-7; D might be TRBD1 or TRBD2, each matching 6 bases. The germline V gene encodes CDR1 SGHVS and CDR2 FNYEAQ. Deletions cut 1 base from V and 4 bases from J, with 17 bases between. This CDR3 is 16 amino acids long. CDR3 coding DNA: TGTGCCAGCAGCTTAGAGGGGGGCGCAACCTTATACGAGCAGTACTTC. This encodes CASSLEGGATLYEQYF.

The genes are TRBV14 and TRBJ1-1; a possible D gene is TRBD1 (6 bases). Germline values: CDR1 SGHDN, CDR2 FVKESK. The V end lost 3 bases, the J end lost 11 bases, and 19 bases lay between the germline ends. There are 14 residues in the CDR3. The CDR3 DNA follows: TGTGCCAGCAGCCACTGGGGGCGTCAGGGGATGGCTTTCTTT. It is translated as CASSHWGRQGMAFF.

The chain joins TRBV28 to TRBJ1-3; D is uncertain. The length of the CDR3 is 15 residues. Trimming took off 5 bases at V and 8 bases at J, with 19 bases between the two ends. Germline-derived CDR1 and CDR2 are MDHEN and SYDVKM. The CDR3 DNA reads as TGTGCCAGCAGTATCCCCGGGAGAACTGGCCACACCATATATTTT. Amino acids: CASSIPGRTGHTIYF.

This clonotype was seen ten or more times. The V gene is TRBV20-1, the J gene TRBJ2-5; TRBD1 matches at 9 bases. V trimming: 5 bases; J trimming: 2 bases; junction bases outside the gene matches: 6. There are 14 residues in the CDR3. Germline V gene lookup returns CDR1 DFQATT and CDR2 SNEGSKA (reference sequence). The chain's CDR3 is CSARTGATQETQYF. CDR3 in DNA: TGCAGTGCTCGGACAGGGGCGACTCAAGAGACCCAGTACTTC.

The chain links TRBV27 to TRBJ2-4, with unresolved D. CDR3 length equals 13 residues. Germline CDR1 is MNHEY and CDR2 is SMNVEV (reference sequence). Trimming removed 6 bases at V and 9 bases at J, with 15 bases between. Here the CDR3 DNA reads TGTGCCAGCAGCCTGGAGACAAACGGCATTCAGTACTTC. As protein: CASSLETNGIQYF.

V usage is TRBV6-4 and J usage is TRBJ1-2; 9 bases fit TRBD1. The length of the CDR3 is 13 residues. J gave up 4 bases and V 8 bases, and 5 bases lay outside the gene matches. Germline CDR1 is MRHNA and CDR2 is SNTAGT. The CDR3 sequence: CASLDRGSYGYTF. The CDR3 region has the DNA TGTGCCAGCCTGGACAGGGGCTCCTATGGCTACACCTTC.

The CDR3 region is CASSDISGWTDTQYF. DNA for the CDR3: TGTGCCAGCAGTGATATCAGCGGATGGACGGATACGCAGTATTTT. V is TRBV2 and J is TRBJ2-3; D is perhaps TRBD2 (5 bases). This CDR3 has 15 residues. Trimming shortened V by 3 bases and J by 6 bases, and 16 bases separated the two germline ends. Germline V lookup: CDR1 SNHLY, CDR2 FYNNEI.

The gene calls are TRBV20-1 and TRBJ2-2; 8 nucleotides match TRBD1. The CDR3 contains 13 residues. After removal of 5 bases from V and 6 bases from J, the junction contained 5 bases not matched to a gene. Germline CDR1 reads DFQATT; CDR2 reads SNEGSKA (reference sequence). CDR3 sequence (DNA): TGCAGTGCTGACAGGGGCGACTCCGGGGAGCTGTTTTTT. It specifies CSADRGDSGELFF.

The sample holds a few counts of this clonotype. J is TRBJ2-7 and V is TRBV6-2 or TRBV6-3; D may be TRBD1 (6 bases). The CDR3 covers 12 residues. Germline V CDR1 and CDR2: MNHEY, SVGEGT. V lost 8 bases and J 3 bases, leaving 11 bases between the germline ends. CDR3 sequence (DNA): TGTGCCAGCCGGGACACCCACTACGAGCAGTACTTC. This codes for CASRDTHYEQYF.

CDR3 loop: CASTPPSWRGLNEQFF. The CDR3, as DNA: TGTGCCAGCACCCCCCCTTCTTGGAGGGGGCTCAATGAGCAGTTCTTC. The V call is TRBV12-3 or TRBV12-4, the J call TRBJ2-1; D is perhaps TRBD1 (7 bases). The V and J ends lost 7 bases and 6 bases respectively, with 22 bases between them. This CDR3 comprises 16 residues.

This clonotype was seen more than once but under ten times. The chain links TRBV6-5 to TRBJ2-1; D perhaps matches TRBD2 (7 bases). The ends were cut back, 2 bases at V and 6 bases at J, with 8 bases in the middle. Germline V lookup: CDR1 MNHEY, CDR2 SVGAGI. The CDR3 consists of 13 residues. CDR3 protein: CASSYAGANEQFF. The CDR3 DNA reads TGTGCCAGCAGTTACGCGGGGGCCAATGAGCAGTTCTTC.

The V and J genes are TRBV20-1 and TRBJ2-3, with TRBD1 matching over 8 bases. Germline CDR1 is DFQATT and CDR2 is SNEGSKA (reference sequence). V lost 6 bases and J lost 4; bases outside the gene matches: 9. The CDR3 runs to 14 residues. CDR3 sequence (DNA): TGCAGTGCAAGCCCGGGACAGGCTCCAGATACGCAGTATTTT. It specifies CSASPGQAPDTQYF.

The sample holds a few counts of this clonotype. The V gene is TRBV20-1, the J gene TRBJ1-5; D is ambiguous. Between the trimmed V and J ends, which lost 0 bases and 3 bases, there was a span of 6 bases. The CDR3 is 13 residues long. Germline assignment: CDR1 DFQATT and CDR2 SNEGSKA (reference sequence). CDR3 sequence reads: CSAREGYNQPQHF. CDR3 bases: TGCAGTGCTAGAGAGGGTTACAATCAGCCCCAGCATTTT.

The chain is built from TRBV28 and TRBJ1-5, with 8 bases lining up with TRBD1. After removal of 1 base from V and 5 bases from J, the junction contained 7 bases not matched to a gene. Germline CDR1 and CDR2: MDHEN and SYDVKM. CDR3 length: 16 residues. The CDR3 nucleotides are TGTGCCAGCAGTTTATTGGCGACAGGGGCGGATCAGCCCCAGCATTTT. Translation: CASSLLATGADQPQHF.

CDR3 region: CASSQRGNEQFF. The CDR3 DNA reads as TGTGCCAGCAGCCAGAGGGGGAATGAGCAGTTCTTC. This sequence joins TRBV3-1 and TRBJ2-1; D is perhaps TRBD1 (6 bases). The germline V gene has CDR1 LGHDT and CDR2 YNNKEL (reference sequence). The CDR3 spans 12 residues. V lost 3 bases and J 7 bases, leaving 7 bases between the germline ends.

This chain uses TRBV29-1 with TRBJ2-1, with 8 bases lining up with TRBD1. Looked up from germline, CDR1 is SQVTM and CDR2 is ANQGSEA. CDR3 length: 14 residues. Trimming cost V 3 bases and J 9 bases; bases outside gene matches: 10. CDR3 coding DNA: TGCAGCGTTGATCCAGGGGGCGGAGGTGGTGAGCAGTTCTTC. Translating gives CSVDPGGGGGEQFF.

This chain joins TRBV5-1 and TRBJ1-1, with a possible D match to TRBD1 (6 bases). The germline gives CDR1 SGHRS, CDR2 YFSETQ. The CDR3 sequence is 14 residues long. V lost 1 base and J 5 bases, leaving 12 bases between the germline ends. DNA for the CDR3: TGCGCCAGCAGCTTGCCAACACAGGGTACTGAAGCTTTCTTT. This codes for CASSLPTQGTEAFF.

The chain joins TRBV7-7 to TRBJ2-1, with 12 bases lining up with TRBD2. CDR3 length: 15 amino acids. The germline V gene has CDR1 SSHAT and CDR2 FNYEAQ (reference sequence). V was clipped by 4 bases and J by 8 bases; unmatched bases: 6. Written as DNA, the CDR3 is TGTGCCAGCAGCTCGTCTAGCGGGGGGGCCGATGAGCAGTTCTTC. Its protein product is CASSSSSGGADEQFF.

J is TRBJ2-2 and V is TRBV12-3 or TRBV12-4; 14 bases line up with TRBD2. CDR3 length: 19 amino acids. The V gene end was trimmed by 7 bases and the J gene end by 5 bases; junction bases not matched to a gene: 15. CDR3 in amino acids: CASIIYETSGGAETGELFF. CDR3 nucleotide sequence: TGTGCCAGCATCATATACGAGACTAGCGGGGGGGCCGAAACCGGGGAGCTGTTTTTT.

The chain links TRBV12-3 or TRBV12-4 to TRBJ2-7; D is possibly TRBD1 (6 bases). The CDR3 runs 15 residues. Trimming removed 4 bases from V and 3 bases from J, with 16 bases in between. This CDR3 is CASSSLDRKLYEQYF. The CDR3 DNA follows: TGTGCCAGCAGTTCCTTGGACAGAAAACTCTACGAGCAGTACTTC.

The chain employs TRBV7-3 and TRBJ2-1; 8 bases match TRBD2. Trimming cost V 5 bases and J 10 bases; bases outside gene matches: 10. Germline-derived CDR1 and CDR2 are SGHTA and FQGTGA. The CDR3 runs 14 residues. Written as DNA, the CDR3 is TGTGCCAGCAGCGCATCCGGGGGGGCAAAGGAGCAGTTCTTC. Protein: CASSASGGAKEQFF. The full variable domain, with the rest looked up from reference TRBV7-3 and TRBJ2-1, is GAGVSQTPSNKVTEKGKYVELRCDPISGHTALYWYRQSLGQGPEFLIYFQGTGAADDSGLPNDRFFAVRPEGSVSTLKIQRTERGDSAVYLCASSASGGAKEQFFGPGTRLTVL.